The clone carrying this TCR beta chain has only one observation. No antigen is known for it. This specimen belongs to a study of T cell responses to AZD1222 COVID-19 vaccine. Study outcomes and limitations: Only a handful of individuals given AZD1222 were seropositive at baseline.

Sequencing was performed with immunoSEQ multiplex PCR; in TCRdb, only in-frame clones are kept and a portion is missing. The sample carries around 140,000 clones, around 85% recorded once. Trimming removed 4 bases from V and 2 bases from J, with 12 bases in between. This CDR3 region has 15 residues. Germline V gives CDR1 MNHEY, CDR2 SMNVEV (reference sequence). The sequence derives from an adult in good health. This specimen consisted of peripheral blood, obtained on day 0 of AZD1222 vaccination. V is TRBV27 and J is TRBJ1-3, with D uncertain. The DNA of the CDR3 is TGTGCCAGCAGTTCCCCCCCGGGGACTGGAAACACCATATATTTT. Its protein product is CASSSPPGTGNTIYF.